The 21 T cell receptor beta chains below all came from one sample that was sequenced in a study of blood T cell repertoires in COVID-19. Repertoires were generated with immunoSEQ multiplex PCR, while TCRdb's copy carries only in-frame clones and drops some. The sample records some 210,000 clones, 70% to 90% being singletons. The sequencing input was peripheral blood. These receptors originate from a woman in her 40s with acute or convalescent COVID-19.

In its sample, this clone was seen once. V gene TRBV12-3 or TRBV12-4 combines with J gene TRBJ2-7, with 8 bases that match TRBD1. The CDR3 spans 13 residues. V lost 6 bases and J lost 5; bases outside the gene matches: 6. CDR3 sequence (DNA): TGTGCCAGCAGCCCAGGGGGCCGGAACGAGCAGTACGTC. This gives the protein CASSPGGRNEQYV.

The V gene is TRBV6-4, the J gene TRBJ1-1; D is unclear. The CDR3 loop spans 13 amino acids. Germline-derived CDR1 and CDR2 are MRHNA and SNTAGT. Trimming pared 5 bases from V and 0 bases from J, leaving 7 bases between. CDR3 residues: CASSHNMNTEAFF. The CDR3 DNA reads TGTGCCAGCAGTCATAACATGAACACTGAAGCTTTCTTT.

The V call is TRBV15, the J call TRBJ2-5; tentatively, D is TRBD2 (6 bases). Trimming left V 1 base short and J 5 bases short, with 23 bases between. CDR3 length: 18 residues. Per the germline V gene, CDR1 is LNHNV and CDR2 is YYDKDF (reference sequence). CDR3 in DNA: TGTGCCACCAGCAGAGGCCGCGGTTTGAGGGGTCGGGAGGAGACCCAGTACTTC. This encodes CATSRGRGLRGREETQYF.

In its sample, this clone was seen once. This chain joins TRBV19 and TRBJ1-5, with D uncertain. The CDR3 is made up of 15 amino acids. Looked up from germline, CDR1 is LNHDA and CDR2 is SQIVND (reference sequence). Trimming took off 3 bases at V and 2 bases at J, with 11 bases between the two ends. The CDR3 nucleotides read TGTGCCAGTAGTATTAGGCGCGGGGGCAATCAGCCCCAGCATTTT. This codes for CASSIRRGGNQPQHF. The full variable domain, with the rest looked up from reference TRBV19 and TRBJ1-5, is DGGITQSPKYLFRKEGQNVTLSCEQNLNHDAMYWYRQDPGQGLRLIYYSQIVNDFQKGDIAEGYSVSREKKESFPLTVTSAQKNPTAFYLCASSIRRGGNQPQHFGDGTRLSIL.

The genes are TRBV6-5 and TRBJ1-1, with D perhaps matching TRBD1 (6 bases). This CDR3 has 12 residues. V was cut by 10 bases and J by 4 bases, with 13 bases left in between. Germline CDR1 is MNHEY and CDR2 is SVGAGI. The DNA for the CDR3 is TGTGCCACCAACAGGGCGGGCACTGAAGCTTTCTTT. This encodes CATNRAGTEAFF.

This chain links TRBV4-1 with TRBJ2-3, with 12 bases lining up with TRBD2. Germline CDR1 reads MGHRA; CDR2 reads YSYEKL. This CDR3 contains 14 residues. Trimming removed 6 bases from V and 11 bases from J; junction bases left unmatched: 9. The CDR3 DNA reads TGCGCCAGCAGGCTAGCGGGGGGGCACCCAGAGCAGTATTTT. Translating gives CASRLAGGHPEQYF.

The chain links TRBV5-4 to TRBJ2-5; 9 positions match TRBD2. Per the germline V gene, CDR1 is SGHNT and CDR2 is YYREEE (reference sequence). CDR3 length equals 15 residues. After removal of 1 base from V and 5 bases from J, the junction contained 6 bases not matched to a gene. CDR3 amino acids: CASSLMRGGWETQYF. CDR3 DNA sequence: TGTGCCAGCAGCTTGATGCGGGGGGGCTGGGAGACCCAGTACTTC. Combining the CDR3 with reference TRBV5-4 and TRBJ2-5 gives the whole variable domain ETGVTQSPTHLIKTRGQQVTLRCSSQSGHNTVSWYQQALGQGPQFIFQYYREEENGRGNFPPRFSGLQFPNYSSELNVNALELDDSALYLCASSLMRGGWETQYFGPGTRLLVL.

The rearrangement joins TRBV5-5 to TRBJ1-1; unclear D gene. This CDR3 has 13 residues. Between the trimmed V and J ends, which lost 1 base and 4 bases, there was a span of 8 bases. Germline V gene lookup returns CDR1 SGHKS and CDR2 YYEKEE (reference sequence). The chain's CDR3 is CASSLLYSTEAFF. The CDR3 DNA reads TGTGCCAGCAGCTTGTTATATAGCACTGAAGCTTTCTTT.

The rearrangement links TRBV6-5 to TRBJ2-2; 8 nucleotides align to TRBD1. The CDR3 contains 15 residues. Per germline, CDR1 MNHEY and CDR2 SVGAGI. J was trimmed by 6 bases and V by 4 bases; bases with no gene match: 7. The CDR3 loop is CASSFFGQGSGELFF. The CDR3 nucleotides are TGTGCCAGCAGTTTCTTCGGACAGGGCTCCGGGGAGCTGTTTTTT.

This sequence joins TRBV25-1 and TRBJ1-4; 7 bases are a match to TRBD1. J gave up 4 bases and V 4 bases, and 6 bases lay outside the gene matches. From germline, CDR1 is MGHDK and CDR2 SYGVNS. CDR3 size: 15 residues. The CDR3 DNA reads as TGTGCCAGCAGTGCTGACAGGGCCTTTAATGAAAAACTGTTTTTT. Translating it yields CASSADRAFNEKLFF.

This chain connects TRBV12-3 or TRBV12-4 to TRBJ2-3, with D unclear. The V end was cut by 0 bases, the J end by 2 bases, with 3 bases between. This CDR3 comprises 13 residues. CDR3 in amino acids: CASSLALTDTQYF. CDR3 DNA: TGTGCCAGCAGTTTAGCCCTCACAGATACGCAGTATTTT.

This clone occurred once. V gene TRBV12-5 combines with J gene TRBJ1-5; 9 bases map to TRBD1. This CDR3 spans 17 amino acids. J was trimmed by 3 bases and V by 0 bases; bases with no gene match: 6. Germline CDR1 is LGHNT and CDR2 is FRNRAP. The CDR3 DNA reads as TGTGCTAGTGGTTTGGTACTGGGACAGGGCCTCAATCAGCCCCAGCATTTT. This translates into CASGLVLGQGLNQPQHF.

The CDR3 region has the DNA TGTGCCAGTAGTAGAGACGGACAGGCCCTGTACTATGGCTACACCTTC. Protein product: CASSRDGQALYYGYTF. The chain employs TRBV19 and TRBJ1-2, with 7 bases aligning to TRBD1. Per the germline V gene, CDR1 is LNHDA and CDR2 is SQIVND (reference sequence). V shed 4 bases and J 3 bases; nucleotides not matched to a gene: 11. The CDR3 length is 16 residues. Using reference TRBV19 and TRBJ1-2 for the parts outside the CDR3, the full variable domain is DGGITQSPKYLFRKEGQNVTLSCEQNLNHDAMYWYRQDPGQGLRLIYYSQIVNDFQKGDIAEGYSVSREKKESFPLTVTSAQKNPTAFYLCASSRDGQALYYGYTFGSGTRLTVV.

The rearrangement uses TRBV2 and TRBJ1-5; 9 bases fit TRBD1. Looked up from germline, CDR1 is SNHLY and CDR2 is FYNNEI. The V gene end was trimmed by 4 bases and the J gene end by 5 bases; junction bases not matched to a gene: 3. This CDR3 spans 14 amino acids. CDR3 bases: TGTGCCAGCAGTGGGGACAGGGCGTATCAGCCCCAGCATTTT. This translates into CASSGDRAYQPQHF.

This sequence joins TRBV5-1 and TRBJ1-4; D is perhaps TRBD1 (6 bases). CDR1 SGHRS and CDR2 YFSETQ come from the germline V gene. Deletions cut 3 bases from V and 2 bases from J, with 11 bases between. The CDR3 sequence is 15 residues long. This CDR3 is CASSSRGSTNEKLFF. CDR3 sequence (DNA): TGCGCCAGCAGCTCTAGGGGGTCCACTAATGAAAAACTGTTTTTT.

For the CDR3, the DNA is TGTGCCACCAGCCTGGGGGGCACCGGGGAGCTGTTTTTT. It is translated as CATSLGGTGELFF. This chain connects TRBV24-1 to TRBJ2-2, with D perhaps matching TRBD2 (6 bases). Trimming took 7 bases from V and 4 from J, leaving 9 bases between them. The CDR3 runs to 13 residues. Germline-derived CDR1 and CDR2 are KGHDR and SFDVKD.

This clone rates as hyperexpanded. This sequence joins TRBV18 and TRBJ1-2, with TRBD1 identical over 9 bases. V trimming: 3 bases; J trimming: 7 bases; junction bases outside the gene matches: 6. CDR1 is KGHSH and CDR2 is LQKENI in the germline V gene. This CDR3 is built from 14 residues. The CDR3 bases are TGTGCCAGCTCACCGGGACAGGGTTTCTTTGGCTACACCTTC. Amino acid sequence: CASSPGQGFFGYTF.

J is TRBJ1-1 and V is TRBV5-1; the match to TRBD1 covers 8 bases. The CDR3 consists of 13 residues. CDR1 and CDR2 (germline): SGHRS, YFSETQ. Germline trimming cut 4 bases from V and 11 bases from J; bases unmatched to any gene: 10. CDR3 sequence: CASSQGQAERAFF. In nucleotides, the CDR3 is TGCGCCAGCAGCCAGGGACAGGCGGAGAGGGCTTTCTTT.

The gene calls are TRBV7-8 and TRBJ1-2, with no clear D. This CDR3 is 13 amino acids long. Trimming left V 0 bases short and J 14 bases short, with 16 bases between. Germline CDR1 is SGHVS and CDR2 is FQNEAQ. This CDR3 reads CASSLARERIGTF. In nucleotides, the CDR3 is TGTGCCAGCAGCTTAGCGCGGGAGAGGATCGGGACCTTC.

The chain couples TRBV24-1 to TRBJ1-2, with 7 bases identical to TRBD1. V was clipped by 1 base and J by 1 base; unmatched bases: 2. The CDR3 runs to 15 residues. The germline V gene encodes CDR1 KGHDR and CDR2 SFDVKD. The CDR3 here is CATSDFQGVNYGYTF. CDR3 in DNA: TGTGCCACCAGTGATTTCCAGGGGGTTAACTATGGCTACACCTTC.

This chain connects TRBV29-1 to TRBJ1-4; 11 bases fit TRBD1. V lost 6 bases and J lost 6; bases outside the gene matches: 9. CDR1 SQVTM and CDR2 ANQGSEA come from the germline V gene. There are 15 residues in the CDR3. The CDR3 loop is CSVALGDRGYEKLFF. The CDR3 coding sequence is TGCAGCGTCGCCCTTGGGGACAGGGGGTATGAAAAACTGTTTTTT. Full variable domain (remainder filled in from reference TRBV29-1 and TRBJ1-4): SAVISQKPSRDICQRGTSLTIQCQVDSQVTMMFWYRQQPGQSLTLIATANQGSEATYESGFVIDKFPISRPNLTFSTLTVSNMSPEDSSIYLCSVALGDRGYEKLFFGSGTQLSVL.